Listed below are T cell receptor beta chains from one sample, sequenced in a study of blood T cell repertoires in COVID-19. Sequencing was performed with immunoSEQ multiplex PCR; in TCRdb, only in-frame clones are kept and a portion is missing. The sample contains 45,000 to 65,000 clones, 77% of which appear only once. Sequenced: peripheral blood. These receptors all come from a man in his 70s with active or convalescent COVID-19. Each CDR3 is given with its conserved first and last residue. Each record gives: J gene, CDR3 length, D gene, V gene, CDR3 protein, CDR3 DNA. The D gene is left open where the match is weak.

j_call: TRBJ2-1
cdr3_length: 16
d_call: TRBD1
v_call: TRBV4-1
cdr3_aa: CASSRGASGGKVEQFF
cdr3_nt: TGCGCCAGCAGCCGTGGTGCGTCAGGGGGAAAGGTTGAGCAGTTCTTC

j_call: TRBJ1-4
cdr3_length: 17
d_call: TRBD1
v_call: TRBV4-3
cdr3_aa: CASSQDRPGQGRSKLFF
cdr3_nt: TGCGCCAGCAGCCAAGATCGTCCGGGACAGGGGAGGTCGAAACTGTTTTTT

j_call: TRBJ1-2
cdr3_length: 15
d_call: TRBD1
v_call: TRBV14
cdr3_aa: CASSPAGQGFLGYTF
cdr3_nt: TGTGCCAGCAGCCCCGCCGGACAGGGGTTCCTTGGCTACACCTTC

j_call: TRBJ1-3
cdr3_length: 17
d_call: -
v_call: TRBV7-2
cdr3_aa: CASSLPYDRSSGNTIYF
cdr3_nt: TGTGCCAGCAGTCTACCTTACGACCGGAGCTCTGGAAACACCATATATTTT

j_call: TRBJ1-1
cdr3_length: 15
d_call: -
v_call: TRBV3-1/TRBV3-2
cdr3_aa: CASSQGTGLATEAFF
cdr3_nt: TGTGCCAGCAGCCAAGGGACGGGGTTGGCTACTGAAGCTTTCTTT

j_call: TRBJ1-3
cdr3_length: 15
d_call: TRBD1
v_call: TRBV11-2
cdr3_aa: CASSLDGTGENTIYF
cdr3_nt: TGTGCCAGCAGCTTAGATGGGACAGGGGAAAACACCATATATTTT

j_call: TRBJ2-4
cdr3_length: 15
d_call: TRBD2
v_call: TRBV7-8
cdr3_aa: CASSPDRGGKNIQYF
cdr3_nt: TGTGCCAGCAGCCCAGACCGGGGGGGGAAAAACATTCAGTACTTC

j_call: TRBJ1-1
cdr3_length: 18
d_call: -
v_call: TRBV5-1
cdr3_aa: CASSLVGGWVFGDTEAFF
cdr3_nt: TGCGCCAGCAGCTTGGTTGGAGGGTGGGTTTTTGGGGACACTGAAGCTTTCTTT

j_call: TRBJ2-3
cdr3_length: 15
d_call: -
v_call: TRBV5-1
cdr3_aa: CASRSRLSSTDTQYF
cdr3_nt: TGCGCCAGCAGGTCTCGACTGAGCTCCACAGATACGCAGTATTTT

j_call: TRBJ1-2
cdr3_length: 15
d_call: TRBD1
v_call: TRBV5-4
cdr3_aa: CASTTPRDRGYGYTF
cdr3_nt: TGTGCCAGCACCACCCCCCGGGACAGGGGGTATGGCTACACCTTC

j_call: TRBJ1-2
cdr3_length: 15
d_call: -
v_call: TRBV19
cdr3_aa: CASSPVPDRNGGYTF
cdr3_nt: TGTGCCAGTAGTCCCGTCCCTGACAGAAACGGTGGCTACACCTTC

j_call: TRBJ1-2
cdr3_length: 15
d_call: -
v_call: TRBV2
cdr3_aa: CASSDWGGYSYGYTF
cdr3_nt: TGTGCCAGCAGTGATTGGGGGGGCTATTCCTATGGCTACACCTTC

j_call: TRBJ2-7
cdr3_length: 15
d_call: -
v_call: TRBV3-1/TRBV3-2
cdr3_aa: CASSRAVSSSYEQYF
cdr3_nt: TGTGCCAGCAGCCGGGCCGTCTCGAGCTCCTACGAGCAGTACTTC

j_call: TRBJ2-3
cdr3_length: 14
d_call: -
v_call: TRBV19
cdr3_aa: CASSIGQSTDTQYF
cdr3_nt: TGTGCCAGTAGTATAGGACAAAGCACAGATACGCAGTATTTT

j_call: TRBJ1-1
cdr3_length: 14
d_call: TRBD1
v_call: TRBV27
cdr3_aa: CASSLARDRELAFF
cdr3_nt: TGTGCCAGCAGTTTAGCCCGGGACAGGGAACTGGCTTTCTTT

j_call: TRBJ2-1
cdr3_length: 15
d_call: -
v_call: TRBV9
cdr3_aa: CASSVDQGFYNEQFF
cdr3_nt: TGTGCCAGCAGCGTAGATCAGGGATTCTACAATGAGCAGTTCTTC

j_call: TRBJ2-7
cdr3_length: 15
d_call: -
v_call: TRBV5-1
cdr3_aa: CASSLGTTDAYEQYF
cdr3_nt: TGCGCCAGCAGCTTGGGGACTACCGACGCCTACGAGCAGTACTTC